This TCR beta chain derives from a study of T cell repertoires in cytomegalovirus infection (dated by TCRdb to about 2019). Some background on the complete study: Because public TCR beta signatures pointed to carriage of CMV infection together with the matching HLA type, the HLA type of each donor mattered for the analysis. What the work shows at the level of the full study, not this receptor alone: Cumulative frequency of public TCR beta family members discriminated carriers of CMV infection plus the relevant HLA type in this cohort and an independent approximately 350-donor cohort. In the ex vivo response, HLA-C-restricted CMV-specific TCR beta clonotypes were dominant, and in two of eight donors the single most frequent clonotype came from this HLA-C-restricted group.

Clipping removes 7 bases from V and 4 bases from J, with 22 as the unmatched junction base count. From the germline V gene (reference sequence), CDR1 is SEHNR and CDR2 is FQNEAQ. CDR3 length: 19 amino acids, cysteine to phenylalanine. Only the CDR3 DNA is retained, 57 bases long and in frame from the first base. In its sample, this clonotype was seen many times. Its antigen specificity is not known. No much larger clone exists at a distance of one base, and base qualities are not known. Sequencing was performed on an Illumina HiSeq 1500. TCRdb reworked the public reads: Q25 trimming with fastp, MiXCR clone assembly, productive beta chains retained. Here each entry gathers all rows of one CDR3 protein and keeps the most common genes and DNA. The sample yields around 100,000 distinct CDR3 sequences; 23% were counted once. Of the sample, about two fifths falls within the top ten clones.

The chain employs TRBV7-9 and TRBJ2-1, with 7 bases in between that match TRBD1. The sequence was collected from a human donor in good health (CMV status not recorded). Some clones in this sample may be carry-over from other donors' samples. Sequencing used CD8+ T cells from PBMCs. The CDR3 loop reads CASTQDAYRGSASYNEQFF. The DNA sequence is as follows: TGTGCCAGCACCCAGGACGCCTACAGGGGCTCTGCATCTTACAATGAGCAGTTCTTC.